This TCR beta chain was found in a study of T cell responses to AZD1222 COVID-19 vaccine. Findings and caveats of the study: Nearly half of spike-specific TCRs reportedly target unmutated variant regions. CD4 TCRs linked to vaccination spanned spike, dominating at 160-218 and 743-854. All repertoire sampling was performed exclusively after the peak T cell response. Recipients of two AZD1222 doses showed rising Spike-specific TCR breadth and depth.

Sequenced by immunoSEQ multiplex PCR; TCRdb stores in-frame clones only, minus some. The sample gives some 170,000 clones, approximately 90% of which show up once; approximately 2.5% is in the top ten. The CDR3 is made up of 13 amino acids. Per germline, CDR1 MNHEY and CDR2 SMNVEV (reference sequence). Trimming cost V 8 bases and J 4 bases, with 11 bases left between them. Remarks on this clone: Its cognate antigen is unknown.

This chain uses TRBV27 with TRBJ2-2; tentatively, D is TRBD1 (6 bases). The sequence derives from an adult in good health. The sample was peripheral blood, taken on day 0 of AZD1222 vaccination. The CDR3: CASERGGTGELFF. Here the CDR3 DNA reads TGTGCCAGCGAGCGAGGGGGCACCGGGGAGCTGTTTTTT.